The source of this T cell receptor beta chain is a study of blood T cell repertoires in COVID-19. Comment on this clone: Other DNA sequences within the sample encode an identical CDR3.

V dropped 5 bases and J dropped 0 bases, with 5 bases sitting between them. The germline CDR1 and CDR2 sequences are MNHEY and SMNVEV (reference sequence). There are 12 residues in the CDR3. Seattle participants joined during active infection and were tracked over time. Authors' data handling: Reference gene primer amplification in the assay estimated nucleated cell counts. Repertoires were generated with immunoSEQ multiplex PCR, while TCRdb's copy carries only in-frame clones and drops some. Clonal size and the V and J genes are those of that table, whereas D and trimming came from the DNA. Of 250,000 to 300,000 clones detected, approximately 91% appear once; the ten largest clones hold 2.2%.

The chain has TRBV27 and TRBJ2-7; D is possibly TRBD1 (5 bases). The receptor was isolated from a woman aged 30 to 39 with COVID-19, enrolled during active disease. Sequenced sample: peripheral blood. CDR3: CASSDSSYEQYF. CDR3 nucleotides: TGTGCCAGCAGTGACAGCTCCTACGAGCAGTACTTC.